Presented here are 22 T cell receptor beta chains from one specimen sequenced in a study of human T cells and chemical hapten exposure. TCRdb reanalysed the RACE reads using MiXCR and keeps one entry per CDR3 protein. The table has under 200,000 distinct CDR3 sequences, around 15% seen once; the top ten hold about 1.8%. Described time point: patch test 1, 2 weeks after DPC sensitization. Treatment given: therapeutic diphenylcyclopropenone sensitization with weekly scalp DPC. Material: whole blood, obtained in connection with sensitization to the hapten diphenylcyclopropenone (DPC). The source is a woman aged 25 to 39 with alopecia areata. Some clones in this sample may be carry-over from other donors' samples.

The CDR3 nucleotides read TGTGCCAGCAGCTTAGGGTCAGGTCAAGAGACCCAGTACTTC. This encodes CASSLGSGQETQYF. This chain joins TRBV5-4 and TRBJ2-5, with D uncertain. The CDR3 consists of 14 residues. The ends were cut back, 2 bases at V and 2 bases at J, with 10 bases in the middle. Germline V lookup: CDR1 SGHNT, CDR2 YYREEE (reference sequence). The full variable domain, rest sourced from reference TRBV5-4 and TRBJ2-5, is ETGVTQSPTHLIKTRGQQVTLRCSSQSGHNTVSWYQQALGQGPQFIFQYYREEENGRGNFPPRFSGLQFPNYSSELNVNALELDDSALYLCASSLGSGQETQYFGPGTRLLVL.

In this sample, this clonotype turned up many times. In DNA form, the CDR3 reads TGCAGCGTTGAAGTGGGGCAGAGCAATCAGCCCCAGCATTTT. This encodes CSVEVGQSNQPQHF. The rearrangement uses TRBV29-1 and TRBJ1-5, with TRBD1 as a possible D gene (5 bases). The CDR3 has 14 residues. CDR1 is SQVTM, CDR2 ANQGSEA, per germline. V shed 1 base and J shed 1 base, with 8 bases lying between them. Filled out from reference TRBV29-1 and TRBJ1-5, the complete variable domain reads SAVISQKPSRDICQRGTSLTIQCQVDSQVTMMFWYRQQPGQSLTLIATANQGSEATYESGFVIDKFPISRPNLTFSTLTVSNMSPEDSSIYLCSVEVGQSNQPQHFGDGTRLSIL.

This clonotype showed up many times. This chain links TRBV6-1 with TRBJ2-2; possible D gene TRBD1, 5 bases. This CDR3 region has 15 residues. Germline V gives CDR1 MNHNS, CDR2 SASEGT. Between the trimmed V and J ends, which lost 6 bases and 4 bases, there was a span of 15 bases. CDR3 sequence reads: CASSHKTDRTGELFF. CDR3 in DNA: TGTGCCAGCAGCCACAAGACAGATCGCACCGGGGAGCTGTTTTTT.

Only a few counts were recorded for this clonotype. DNA for the CDR3: TGCAGTGCTAACAGGGGAACGGATGAAAAACTGTTTTTT. It yields the protein CSANRGTDEKLFF. The chain has TRBV20-1 and TRBJ1-4; TRBD1 matches at 7 bases. Looked up from germline, CDR1 is DFQATT and CDR2 is SNEGSKA (reference sequence). This CDR3 spans 13 amino acids. V lost 4 bases to trimming and J lost 6 bases; unmatched junction nucleotides: 5.

This clonotype was detected many times. The V gene is TRBV11-2, the J gene TRBJ1-6; the D gene is possibly TRBD1 (5 bases). Germline loops: CDR1 SGHAT, CDR2 FQNNGV. Trimming stripped 5 bases from V and 2 bases from J, with 10 bases between. There are 15 residues in the CDR3. CDR3: CASSPRQPYNSPLHF. The CDR3 DNA is TGTGCCAGCAGCCCTCGACAGCCCTATAATTCACCCCTCCACTTT.

This clonotype was picked up one time. CDR3 sequence (DNA): TGCGCCAGCAGCCTGGGGGAGAGCCAGAACACTGAAGCTTTCTTT. It encodes CASSLGESQNTEAFF. J is TRBJ1-1 and V is TRBV4-1, with D perhaps matching TRBD1 (5 bases). Germline V gene data show CDR1 as MGHRA and CDR2 as YSYEKL. V lost 4 bases and J lost 1, with 13 bases in between. The CDR3 spans 15 residues.

V is TRBV7-3 and J is TRBJ2-1, with TRBD2 as a possible D gene (5 bases). CDR1 and CDR2 (germline): SGHTA, FQGTGA. V was pared by 5 bases and J by 0 bases, with 14 bases between. The CDR3 extends over 16 amino acids. Written as DNA, the CDR3 is TGTGCCAGCAGCCCGAGTAGAGGGTTCTCCTACAATGAGCAGTTCTTC. Translating gives CASSPSRGFSYNEQFF.

This clonotype has more than one count but fewer than ten. This chain links TRBV6-6 with TRBJ2-4; 10 nucleotides match TRBD2. With V trimmed by 4 bases and J by 7 bases, 7 bases remained unmatched. This CDR3 contains 15 residues. CDR1 and CDR2 from the germline V gene are MNHNY and SVGAGI (reference sequence). CDR3 residues: CASSSLAGVGNIQYF. For the CDR3, the DNA is TGTGCCAGCAGTTCTCTAGCGGGAGTGGGGAACATTCAGTACTTC.

The chain joins TRBV2 to TRBJ2-7; 7 nucleotides line up with TRBD1. The CDR3 spans 14 residues. Germline V gene lookup returns CDR1 SNHLY and CDR2 FYNNEI. The V gene end was trimmed by 4 bases and the J gene end by 2 bases; junction bases not matched to a gene: 5. CDR3 DNA: TGTGCCAGCAGTGGACAGGGTGGCCCCTACGAGCAGTACTTC. It encodes CASSGQGGPYEQYF.

This clonotype was picked up many times. The V and J genes are TRBV5-4 and TRBJ2-3; D perhaps matches TRBD1 (6 bases). V lost 10 bases and J lost 1, with 16 bases in between. The germline gives CDR1 SGHNT, CDR2 YYREEE (reference sequence). This CDR3 comprises 14 residues. CDR3 sequence reads: CAGQQGDGTDTQYF. CDR3 DNA: TGTGCCGGACAACAGGGCGACGGCACAGATACGCAGTATTTT.

In this sample, this clonotype turned up many times. The chain couples TRBV28 to TRBJ1-5; a possible D gene is TRBD1 (5 bases). Trimming stripped 6 bases from V and 2 bases from J, with 11 bases between. CDR3 length equals 14 residues. Germline loops: CDR1 MDHEN, CDR2 SYDVKM. This CDR3 is CASRRGLGNQPQHF. The CDR3, as DNA: TGTGCCAGCAGGCGGGGCTTGGGCAATCAGCCCCAGCATTTT.

V usage is TRBV28 and J usage is TRBJ2-7; 7 bases match TRBD1. The V segment lost 6 bases and the J segment 2 bases; nucleotides outside the gene matches: 7. CDR3 length: 14 residues. The V gene's germline CDR1 is MDHEN and CDR2 SYDVKM. CDR3 amino acids: CASSLTGNPYEQYF. The DNA of the CDR3 is TGTGCCAGCAGCCTGACAGGGAACCCCTACGAGCAGTACTTC. Filled out from reference TRBV28 and TRBJ2-7, the complete variable domain reads DVKVTQSSRYLVKRTGEKVFLECVQDMDHENMFWYRQDPGLGLRLIYFSYDVKMKEKGDIPEGYSVSREKKERFSLILESASTNQTSMYLCASSLTGNPYEQYFGPGTRLTVT.

This clonotype showed up just a few times. CDR3: CASSQVVGRGNEQFF. The DNA of the CDR3 is TGCGCCAGCAGCCAAGTCGTAGGCAGGGGGAATGAGCAGTTCTTC. The V gene is TRBV4-3, the J gene TRBJ2-1; 7 bases line up with TRBD1. CDR1 and CDR2 (germline): LGHNA, YSLEER. Germline trimming cut 1 base from V and 7 bases from J; bases unmatched to any gene: 7. The CDR3 has 15 amino acids.

This clonotype was counted only a few times. This chain uses TRBV4-2 with TRBJ2-7; D gene unclear. From germline, CDR1 is LGHNA and CDR2 YNFKEQ. This CDR3 is 15 amino acids long. Between the trimmed V and J ends, which lost 0 bases and 3 bases, there was a span of 12 bases. The CDR3 DNA is TGTGCCAGCAGCCAAGATTACAGAGGAGACTACGAGCAGTACTTC. Translation gives CASSQDYRGDYEQYF.

In nucleotides, the CDR3 is TGCGCCAGCAGCCAAGGGTCGGGAGGGCCGGATGAGCAGTTCTTC. Its protein product is CASSQGSGGPDEQFF. This chain links TRBV4-1 with TRBJ2-1, with 8 bases lining up with TRBD2. V shed 1 base and J 8 bases; nucleotides not matched to a gene: 7. This CDR3 has 15 residues. Germline assignment: CDR1 MGHRA and CDR2 YSYEKL.

This clonotype has a count of ten or more. DNA for the CDR3: TGTGCCAGCAGCTCCGAAATCTACAATGAGCAGTTCTTC. Protein: CASSSEIYNEQFF. The chain couples TRBV7-2 to TRBJ2-1; D not resolved. Trimming shortened V by 4 bases and J by 3 bases, and 7 bases separated the two germline ends. Germline values: CDR1 SGHTA, CDR2 FQGNSA. This CDR3 is 13 amino acids long.

The chain employs TRBV7-9 and TRBJ2-1; unclear D gene. The CDR3 has 12 residues. V was clipped by 11 bases and J by 7 bases, with 15 bases between them. The germline V gene encodes CDR1 SEHNR and CDR2 FQNEAQ (reference sequence). CDR3 sequence reads: CAHPGPWNEQFF. The CDR3 DNA reads TGTGCCCACCCCGGACCGTGGAATGAGCAGTTCTTC.

In this sample, this clonotype turned up a few times. The chain joins TRBV19 to TRBJ2-1; D not resolved. V shed 3 bases and J shed 3 bases, with 12 bases lying between them. This CDR3 is built from 15 residues. Per germline, CDR1 LNHDA and CDR2 SQIVND (reference sequence). CDR3 nucleotides: TGTGCCAGTAGTATTAAGACCCCCCTCTACAATGAGCAGTTCTTC. Its protein is CASSIKTPLYNEQFF.

V is TRBV6-7 and J is TRBJ1-5; TRBD1 might be the D (6 bases). TRBV6-7 is annotated as an ORF whose role is uncertain. The CDR3 has 14 residues. V dropped 2 bases and J dropped 6 bases, with 11 bases sitting between them. The CDR3 DNA follows: TGTGCCAGCAGTTACGTCGGCAGGGGTCAGCCCCAGCATTTT. It is translated as CASSYVGRGQPQHF.

This clonotype has ten or more counts. V gene TRBV4-3 combines with J gene TRBJ1-1; D might be TRBD1 (6 bases). Germline V gives CDR1 LGHNA, CDR2 YSLEER. This CDR3 comprises 16 residues. Trimming took 1 base from V and 7 from J, leaving 19 bases between them. This CDR3 is CASSQAWGRGGGEAFF. CDR3 bases: TGCGCCAGCAGCCAAGCTTGGGGCAGGGGCGGGGGTGAAGCTTTCTTT.

The gene calls are TRBV11-2 and TRBJ2-7; a possible D gene is TRBD2 (5 bases). Germline V gene data show CDR1 as SGHAT and CDR2 as FQNNGV. V lost 6 bases and J 6 bases, leaving 12 bases between the germline ends. The CDR3 is 12 residues long. The chain's CDR3 is CASSTWAGEQYF. For the CDR3, the DNA is TGTGCCAGCAGTACCTGGGCGGGCGAGCAGTACTTC.

The table lists this clonotype with many counts. This chain connects TRBV12-3 or TRBV12-4 to TRBJ1-1; 7 nucleotides align to TRBD1. V gave up 8 bases and J gave up 8 bases; unmatched junction bases: 14. This CDR3 contains 14 residues. CDR3 residues: CASASRGVFIEAFF. The CDR3 DNA reads TGTGCCAGCGCCTCCAGGGGGGTTTTTATAGAAGCTTTCTTT.